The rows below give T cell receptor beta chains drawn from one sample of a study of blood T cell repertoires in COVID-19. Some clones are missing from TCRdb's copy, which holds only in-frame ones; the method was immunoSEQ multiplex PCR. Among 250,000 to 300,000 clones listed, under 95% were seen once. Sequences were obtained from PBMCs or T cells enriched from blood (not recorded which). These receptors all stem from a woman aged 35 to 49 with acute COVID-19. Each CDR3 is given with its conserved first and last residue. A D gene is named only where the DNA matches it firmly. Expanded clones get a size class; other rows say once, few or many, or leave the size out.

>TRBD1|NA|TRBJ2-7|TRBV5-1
TGCGCCAGCAGCCCGTGGGACAGCCCCCACGAGCAGTACTTC
CASSPWDSPHEQYF
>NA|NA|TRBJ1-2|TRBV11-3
TGTGCCAGCAGCTTATACCCCGGGGGTGGCTACACCTTC
CASSLYPGGGYTF
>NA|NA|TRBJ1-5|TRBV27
TGTGCCAGCAGTTCTTACGCCGGGTCTCAGCCCCAGCATTTT
CASSSYAGSQPQHF
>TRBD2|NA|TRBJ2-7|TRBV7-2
TGTGCCAGCAGCTTAGATAGCGGGGGCTCCTACGAGCAGTACTTC
CASSLDSGGSYEQYF
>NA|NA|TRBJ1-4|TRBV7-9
TGTGCCAGCAGCTTAGGCGACTGGGGCATGACTGAAAAACTGTTTTTT
CASSLGDWGMTEKLFF
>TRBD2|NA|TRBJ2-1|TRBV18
TGTGCCAGCTCACCTGGGCTAGGGACTAGGTACAATGAGCAGTTCTTC
CASSPGLGTRYNEQFF
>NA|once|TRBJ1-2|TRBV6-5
TGTGCCAGCAGGTACCGTCAGGGGACGACGTCCACCTTC
CASRYRQGTTSTF
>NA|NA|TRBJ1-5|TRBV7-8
TGTGCCAGCAGCTTAGCTGCCAGGGAGGGCAATCAGCCCCAGCATTTT
CASSLAAREGNQPQHF
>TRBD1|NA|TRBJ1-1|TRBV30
TGTGCCTGGAATGAGGGGACAGGGGACACTGAAGCTTTCTTT
CAWNEGTGDTEAFF
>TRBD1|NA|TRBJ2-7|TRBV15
TGTGCCACCAGCTCCCGGACAGGGGGCGACGAGCAGTACTTC
CATSSRTGGDEQYF
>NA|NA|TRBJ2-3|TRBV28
TGTGCCAGCAGTTCCAGGGTTGTTACGCAGTATTTT
CASSSRVVTQYF
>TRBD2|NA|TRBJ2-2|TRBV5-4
TGTGCCAGCAGTGACCCGGGACTAGCGGGGTTGGTTACCGGGGAGCTGTTTTTT
CASSDPGLAGLVTGELFF
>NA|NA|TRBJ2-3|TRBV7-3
TGTGCCAGCAGCTTAAGTGCGGGGAGGAGTGAGGTGACAGATACGCAGTATTTT
CASSLSAGRSEVTDTQYF
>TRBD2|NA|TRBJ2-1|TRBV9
TGTGCCAGCAGTCCATTTAGCGGGAGTAAGAATGAGCAGTTCTTC
CASSPFSGSKNEQFF
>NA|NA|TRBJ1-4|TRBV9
TGTGCCAGCAGCGTAGGAGGAAGGGGAGGGTCCGATGAAAAACTGTTTTTT
CASSVGGRGGSDEKLFF
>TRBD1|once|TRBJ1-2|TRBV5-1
TGCGCCAGCAGCGCGCAGCAGGGGGACTATGGCTACACCTTC
CASSAQQGDYGYTF
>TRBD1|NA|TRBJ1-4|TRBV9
TGTGCCAGCAGCTATGGCCAGGGGGCGGAAAAACTGTTTTTT
CASSYGQGAEKLFF
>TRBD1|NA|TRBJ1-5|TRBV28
TGTGCCAGCAGACTTGGGGACAGGGGTGGCAATCAGCCCCAGCATTTT
CASRLGDRGGNQPQHF
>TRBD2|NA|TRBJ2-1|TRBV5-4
TGTGCCAGCAGCTTGGAGGCTAGCGGGAGGGGTGAGCAGTTCTTC
CASSLEASGRGEQFF
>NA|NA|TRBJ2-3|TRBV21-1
TGTGCCAGCAGCAAAGCGAGGGGGAGAAGTACGCAGTATTTT
CASSKARGRSTQYF
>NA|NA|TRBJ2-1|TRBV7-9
TGTGCCAGCTGGGGGCCCCCGACCTATGAGCAGTTCTTC
CASWGPPTYEQFF
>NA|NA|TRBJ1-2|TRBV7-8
TGTGCCAGCAGCTACACCGGAACTACGAGGGGCTACACCTTC
CASSYTGTTRGYTF
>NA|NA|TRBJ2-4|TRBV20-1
TGCAGGGCCTCAGCCAAAAACATTCAGTACTTC
CRASAKNIQYF
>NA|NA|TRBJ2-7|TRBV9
TGTGCCAGCAGCGTCGGACAGACAACCCGAATTTACGAGCAGTACTTC
CASSVGQTTRIYEQYF
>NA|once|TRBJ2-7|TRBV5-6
TGTGCCAGCAGCTTGGCCGGGAACTACGAGCAGTACTTC
CASSLAGNYEQYF
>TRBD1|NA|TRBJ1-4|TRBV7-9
TGTGCCAGCAGCTTCACACAGGGGAGAAATGAAAAACTGTTTTTT
CASSFTQGRNEKLFF
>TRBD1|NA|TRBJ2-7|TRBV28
TGTGCCAGCAGCGGGGGACAGGCCCATGGGGAGCAGTACTTC
CASSGGQAHGEQYF
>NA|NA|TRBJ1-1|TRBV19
TGTGCCAGTAGTAGCCTCCCGGGACTGTCGAACACTGAAGCTTTCTTT
CASSSLPGLSNTEAFF
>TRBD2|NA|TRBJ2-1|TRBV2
TGTGCCAGCAGTGACCCGGGACTAGCGGGGAGGTATGAGCAGTTCTTC
CASSDPGLAGRYEQFF
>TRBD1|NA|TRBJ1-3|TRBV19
TGTGCCAGTAGTCCCCTCGACAGGGGTGAAAACACCATATATTTT
CASSPLDRGENTIYF
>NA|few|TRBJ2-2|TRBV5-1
TGCGCCAGCAGCGTTCAGGGCACCGGGGAGCTGTTTTTT
CASSVQGTGELFF
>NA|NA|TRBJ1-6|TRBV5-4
TGTGCCAGCAGCTTGCGGGGCGGGGGTGGACCCCTCCACTTT
CASSLRGGGGPLHF
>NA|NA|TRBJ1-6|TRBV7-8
TGTGCCAGCAGCCGAGATGTATTAGGGAGGCAATATAATTCACCCCTCCACTTT
CASSRDVLGRQYNSPLHF
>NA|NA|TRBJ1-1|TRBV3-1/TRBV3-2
TGTGCCAGCAGCCAAGGTCTACAGGCGCCATTTGTAGCTTTCTTT
CASSQGLQAPFVAFF
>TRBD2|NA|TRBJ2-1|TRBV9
TGTGCCAGCAGCGTTGGCGGGGGGGCCTACAATGAGCAGTTCTTC
CASSVGGGAYNEQFF
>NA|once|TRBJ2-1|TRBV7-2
TGTGCCAGCAGCTTAATAAATGAGCAGTTCTTC
CASSLINEQFF
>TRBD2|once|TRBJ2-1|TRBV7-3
TGTGCCAGCAGCTTTTCTAGCGGGGGGTACAATGAGCAGTTCTTC
CASSFSSGGYNEQFF
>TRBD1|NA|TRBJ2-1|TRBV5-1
TGCGCCAGCAGCTCCACAGGGGGCGTTTCCTACAATGAGCAGTTCTTC
CASSSTGGVSYNEQFF
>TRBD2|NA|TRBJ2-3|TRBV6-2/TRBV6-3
TGTGCCAGCAGCGGGCGGGAGGGCCGATACACAGATACGCAGTATTTT
CASSGREGRYTDTQYF
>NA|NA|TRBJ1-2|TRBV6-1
TGTGCCAGCAGTGAAATGATGGACTTTAACTATGGCTACACCTTC
CASSEMMDFNYGYTF
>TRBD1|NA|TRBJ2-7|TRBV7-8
TGTGCCAGCAGCTTATTAGGACAGGGGGGCTACGAGCAGTACTTC
CASSLLGQGGYEQYF
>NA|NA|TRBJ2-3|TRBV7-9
TGTGCCAGCAGCTCCAGGGGCTCCGGGCCCTCAGATACGCAGTATTTT
CASSSRGSGPSDTQYF
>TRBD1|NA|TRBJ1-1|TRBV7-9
TGTGCCAGCAGCTTAGGACAGGGCGGTGAAGCTTTCTTT
CASSLGQGGEAFF
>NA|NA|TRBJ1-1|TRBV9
TGTGCCAGCAGCGCGGGGGGGTCCTCCGAAGCTTTCTTT
CASSAGGSSEAFF
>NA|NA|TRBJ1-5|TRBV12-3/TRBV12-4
TGTGCCAGCAGCCATACAGGGCAGCCCCAGCATTTT
CASSHTGQPQHF
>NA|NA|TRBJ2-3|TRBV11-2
TGTGCCAGCTTAGCGGGCACAGATACGCAGTATTTT
CASLAGTDTQYF